These T cell receptor beta chains were read from a single sample in a study. TCRdb ran MiXCR on the 5' RACE reads and lists one entry per CDR3 protein. The sample carries 10,000 to 15,000 distinct CDR3 sequences, about 25% recorded once. The sample consisted of naive CD4+ T cells sorted from blood. Source of these receptors: a female donor with breast cancer. The CDR3 runs from the conserved cysteine through the conserved F or W. The order of the fields is V gene, clone size, J gene, CDR3 protein. Expanded clones get a size class; other rows say once, few or many, or leave the size out.

TRBV4-1	.	TRBJ2-1	CASSQEGFLAGVSYNEQFF
TRBV20-1	.	TRBJ2-7	CSAREDGSYEQYF
TRBV6-6	.	TRBJ1-1	CASSYLTANTEASF
TRBV20-1	many	TRBJ2-1	CSARDFTGDSYNEQFF
TRBV30	few	TRBJ1-1	CAWRRFANTEAFF
TRBV4-1	few	TRBJ1-2	CASSQDRGGYGYTF
TRBV9	many	TRBJ2-1	CASSVSREYSYNEQFF
TRBV30	many	TRBJ2-1	CAWDSGTTYNEQFF
TRBV15	many	TRBJ2-7	CATSSGNSYEQYF
TRBV3-1	few	TRBJ2-1	CASSQEQGVLAGGYNEQFF
TRBV7-9	many	TRBJ1-2	CASSRGQGGYTF
TRBV19	.	TRBJ1-5	CASSLGQDNQPQHF
TRBV6-5	many	TRBJ2-1	CASSYSLSGRLNEQFF
TRBV5-4	.	TRBJ2-1	CASSSSPDPEQFF
TRBV6-1	few	TRBJ2-3	CASSDRSGTDTQYF
TRBV5-1	few	TRBJ2-1	CASSLPGISYNEQFF
TRBV29-1	few	TRBJ2-3	CSVAGGSDTQYF
TRBV6-1	.	TRBJ1-5	CASSEVLGQGQPRHF
TRBV6-5	.	TRBJ2-1	CASSYSMAGGPRELFF
TRBV7-6	.	TRBJ2-1	CASSSAGASSYNEQFF
TRBV4-2	medium-sized	TRBJ1-2	CASSQERLNYGYTF
TRBV24-1	medium-sized	TRBJ1-5	CATSLGPWDQPQHF
TRBV7-6	many	TRBJ2-1	CASSSRTDNEQFF
TRBV5-1	few	TRBJ1-1	CASSLRPVGSDTEAFF
TRBV20-1	medium-sized	TRBJ2-2	CSARDKGAGGELFF
TRBV24-1	.	TRBJ2-1	CAASPTGTSGYNEQFF
TRBV6-5	.	TRBJ1-2	CASSYSTGPYGYTF
TRBV29-1	many	TRBJ2-5	CSVIRVEETQYF
TRBV7-9	few	TRBJ1-1	CASSFTWGSEAFF
TRBV28	.	TRBJ2-7	CASSPLAPLYEQYF
TRBV7-9	.	TRBJ2-1	CASSSLAGGDNEQFF
TRBV15	many	TRBJ2-7	CATSRDGYEQYF